These T cell receptor beta chains were read from a single sample in a study of T cell responses to AZD1222 COVID-19 vaccine. Sequencing used immunoSEQ multiplex PCR; TCRdb keeps in-frame clones, though not all of them. The table records about 35,000 clones, 80% to 90% of them present only once. The specimen comprised peripheral blood, sampled 28 days after the second AZD1222 dose. These receptors were taken from an adult who received the AZD1222 COVID-19 vaccine. Each CDR3 is given with its conserved first and last residue. The D gene is left open where the match is weak. Size is stated for part of the rows, as once, few or many counts, or as a class when the clone is expanded.

j_call clone_size d_call v_call cdr3_length cdr3_nt cdr3_aa
TRBJ2-1 few TRBD2 TRBV28 15 TGTGCCAGCAGTTTATGGACTAGCGGGACAAATGAGCAGTTCTTC CASSLWTSGTNEQFF
TRBJ2-7 once TRBD1 TRBV5-1 15 TGCGCCAGCAGCTTGGGGGGGACAGGGTCCTACGAGCAGTACTTC CASSLGGTGSYEQYF
TRBJ2-6 . . TRBV28 15 TGTGCCAGCACAACAACGGCCTCTGGGGCCAACGTCCTGACTTTC CASTTTASGANVLTF
TRBJ1-1 . . TRBV27 15 TGTGCCAGCAGTCTCCAAAGGGCAGGGAACACTGAAGCTTTCTTT CASSLQRAGNTEAFF
TRBJ1-6 . TRBD1 TRBV27 14 TGTGCCAGCAAAGGGGGACAGAGAATGTCACCCCTCCACTTT CASKGGQRMSPLHF
TRBJ2-1 . TRBD2 TRBV7-2 15 TGTGCCAGCACCCGGGAGGGCCTGGGAAGCAATGAGCAGTTCTTC CASTREGLGSNEQFF
TRBJ2-3 . . TRBV7-9 15 TGTGCCAGCAGACGAGCGGGTGCTAGCACAGATACGCAGTATTTT CASRRAGASTDTQYF
TRBJ2-3 . TRBD1 TRBV14 17 TGTGCCAGCAGCCGAGGGACAGTCTCATCTAGCACAGATACGCAGTATTTT CASSRGTVSSSTDTQYF
TRBJ1-2 . . TRBV6-5 14 TGTGCCAGCAGCCCCCTCGGTGCGGTGTATGGCTACACCTTC CASSPLGAVYGYTF
TRBJ1-1 . . TRBV7-2 13 TGTGCCAGCAGCTTACAGATGAACACTGAAGCTTTCTTT CASSLQMNTEAFF
TRBJ1-5 . . TRBV29-1 14 TGCAGCGTCGCTCAACCGGGGCCCGGGCAGCCCCAGCATTTT CSVAQPGPGQPQHF
TRBJ2-7 . TRBD2 TRBV30 16 TGTGCCTGGAGACCTTGGACTAGCGGGAGGAGATACGAGCAGTACTTC CAWRPWTSGRRYEQYF
TRBJ2-5 . TRBD2 TRBV11-3 17 TGTGCCAGCAGCCTTGGGACTAGCGGGGCAGAACAAGAGACCCAGTACTTC CASSLGTSGAEQETQYF
TRBJ1-2 . . TRBV7-8 13 TGTGCCAGCAGCTTAGACGGCGTCTATGGCTACACCTTC CASSLDGVYGYTF
TRBJ2-2 . TRBD1 TRBV5-1 16 TGCGCCAGCAGCTTGGCCGAGACAGGGGGTACCGGGGAGCTGTTTTTT CASSLAETGGTGELFF
TRBJ2-1 . . TRBV18 16 TGTGCCAGCTCACCGGTGCGGGCGAGCTCCTACAATGAGCAGTTCTTC CASSPVRASSYNEQFF
TRBJ2-2 . . TRBV12-3/TRBV12-4 13 TGTGCCAGCAGTCAGACAAACACCGGGGAGCTGTTTTTT CASSQTNTGELFF
TRBJ1-4 . TRBD1 TRBV30 15 TGTGCCTGGAGTGTATGGGGACAGGGGAATGAAAAACTGTTTTTT CAWSVWGQGNEKLFF
TRBJ2-5 . TRBD1 TRBV3-1/TRBV3-2 15 TGTGCCAGCGAAGTTCGGTCGACAGGGCGAGAGACCCAGTACTTC CASEVRSTGRETQYF
TRBJ1-2 . . TRBV5-5 14 TGTGCCAGCAGCTTGGCCCCGGACAGACCTGGCTACACCTTC CASSLAPDRPGYTF
TRBJ1-2 . TRBD1 TRBV28 14 TGTGCCAGCAGTTTAAGGGGGCCTCCATATGGCTACACCTTC CASSLRGPPYGYTF
TRBJ1-2 . . TRBV14 13 TGTGCCAGCAGCCAAGGGCAGAACTATGGCTACACCTTC CASSQGQNYGYTF
TRBJ2-1 . . TRBV7-9 15 TGTGCCAGCAGCTCGGGACTGTCTCCTTACAATGAGCAGTTCTTC CASSSGLSPYNEQFF
TRBJ2-1 once . TRBV7-6 14 TGTGCCAGCAGCTTAGAGCTAGCTAGCAATGAGCAGTTCTTC CASSLELASNEQFF
TRBJ1-1 . . TRBV5-1 14 TGCGCCAGCAGTCTAGCAGGATCGAACACTGAAGCTTTCTTT CASSLAGSNTEAFF
TRBJ2-2 few . TRBV10-1 13 TGCGCCAGCAGTGAGACCGGCGCCGGGGAGCTGTTTTTT CASSETGAGELFF
TRBJ2-2 . . TRBV9 15 TGTGCCAGCAGCTCAAAGGCAGCGAACACCGGGGAGCTGTTTTTT CASSSKAANTGELFF
TRBJ2-5 . TRBD1 TRBV5-4 15 TGTGCCAGCAGCACGACAGGGTCCTCCCGAGAGACCCAGTACTTC CASSTTGSSRETQYF
TRBJ1-1 . TRBD1 TRBV9 14 TGTGCCAGCAGCCCACAGGGGGTTACGGCTGAAGCTTTCTTT CASSPQGVTAEAFF